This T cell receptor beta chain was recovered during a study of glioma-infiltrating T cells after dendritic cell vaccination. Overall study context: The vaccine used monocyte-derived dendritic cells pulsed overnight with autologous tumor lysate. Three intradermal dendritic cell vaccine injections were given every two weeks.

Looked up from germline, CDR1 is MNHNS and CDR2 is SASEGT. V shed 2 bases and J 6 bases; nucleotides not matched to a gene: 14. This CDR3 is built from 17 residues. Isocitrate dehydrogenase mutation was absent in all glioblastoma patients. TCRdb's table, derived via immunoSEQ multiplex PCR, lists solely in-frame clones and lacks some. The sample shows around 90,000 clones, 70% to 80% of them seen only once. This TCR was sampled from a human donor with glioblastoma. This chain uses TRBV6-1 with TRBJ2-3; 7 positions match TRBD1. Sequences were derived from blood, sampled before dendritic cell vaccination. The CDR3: CASSETRGRNLPDTQYF. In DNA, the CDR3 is TGTGCCAGCAGTGAAACGAGGGGGCGCAATCTCCCGGATACGCAGTATTTT.